This T cell receptor beta chain appears in the sequencing data of a study of blood T cell repertoires in COVID-19. For the study at large: Collection of acute and convalescent COVID-19 samples took place in the United States, Italy and Spain. The analysed material was cDNA or gDNA that came from T cells, B-cell-depleted T cells, or PBMCs.

Study members were between about 18 and 95 years old and lived in 25 or so US regions. As originally analysed: Reference gene primer amplification in the assay estimated nucleated cell counts. Measured with immunoSEQ multiplex PCR; TCRdb has only the in-frame clones, and not every one. Clone size and the V and J calls come from that table; the DNA yielded D and trimming. The repertoire holds 300,000 to 400,000 clones, with 87% as singletons. This receptor was identified in a woman in her 30s who had recovered from COVID-19. The sequenced sample consisted of PBMCs or T cells enriched from blood (not recorded which).

The CDR3 DNA sequence: TGTGCCAGCAGCTTAGGCCAGACAGGGGGCCTTAAGGGAGAGACCCAGTACTTC. This gives the protein CASSLGQTGGLKGETQYF. The chain carries TRBV7-2 and TRBJ2-5; 10 positions agree with TRBD1. CDR1 is SGHTA and CDR2 is FQGNSA in the germline V gene. V was clipped by 1 base and J by 4 bases; unmatched bases: 12. The CDR3 has 18 amino acids.